Listed here are 11 T cell receptor beta chains from one sample, sequenced in a study of T-cell memory formation after mild COVID-19 (dated by TCRdb to the early 2020s). Libraries were made using 5' RACE. Data came from an Illumina NovaSeq 6000. TCRdb reprocessed the public reads (quality trimming at Q25 with fastp, clone calling with MiXCR) and kept in-frame beta chains. When rows share a CDR3 protein, they turn into one entry using the most common DNA and genes. The sample table contains about 360,000 distinct CDR3 sequences; only one count was recorded for approximately 15% of them. Jointly, the top ten make up approximately 20% of the sample. The sequenced material came from PBMCs or a T cell subset sorted from them (not recorded which). Receptor source: a man younger than 35 who had mild COVID-19 (a few samples of this study predate the infection). The sample titles of this study are shuffled in the database, so cell type and time point are left out; the donor was told from shared clones.

In this sample, this clonotype turned up many times. The V and J genes are TRBV5-1 and TRBJ2-3; TRBD2 aligns across 9 bases. Germline CDR1 SGHRS, CDR2 YFSETQ. The V and J ends lost 3 bases and 0 bases, in that order; junction bases with no gene match: 5. This CDR3 is built from 16 residues. CDR3 nucleotide sequence: TGCGCCAGCAGCTGGGGACTAGCAGATAGCACAGATACGCAGTATTTT. This gives the protein CASSWGLADSTDTQYF. The entire variable domain, with the rest obtained from reference TRBV5-1 and TRBJ2-3, is as follows: KAGVTQTPRYLIKTRGQQVTLSCSPISGHRSVSWYQQTPGQGLQFLFEYFSETQRNKGNFPGRFSGRQFSNSRSEMNVSTLELGDSALYLCASSWGLADSTDTQYFGPGTRLTVL.

This clonotype was detected a few times. The V gene is TRBV6-5, the J gene TRBJ2-7; a possible D gene is TRBD2 (5 bases). V was clipped by 8 bases and J by 2 bases, with 13 bases between them. This CDR3 contains 13 residues. Per germline, CDR1 MNHEY and CDR2 SVGAGI. This chain's CDR3 is CASGGRGTYEQYF. The CDR3 bases are TGTGCCAGCGGTGGTCGGGGAACCTACGAGCAGTACTTC.

This clonotype appeared a few times. This chain uses TRBV3-1 with TRBJ1-3; D possibly corresponds to TRBD1 (6 bases). This CDR3 has 14 residues. Germline CDR1 LGHDT, CDR2 YNNKEL (reference sequence). V lost 6 bases to trimming and J lost 0 bases, with 9 bases between them. The CDR3 reads CASRSTGSGNTIYF. DNA of the CDR3: TGTGCCAGCAGATCGACAGGCTCTGGAAACACCATATATTTT.

The chain carries TRBV18 and TRBJ1-4; unclear D gene. Between the trimmed V and J ends, which lost 5 bases and 0 bases, there was a span of 13 bases. The CDR3 has 16 amino acids. Germline V gene data show CDR1 as KGHSH and CDR2 as LQKENI. CDR3 sequence reads: CASSKSMASTNEKLFF. Written as DNA, the CDR3 is TGTGCCAGCTCAAAGAGCATGGCATCAACTAATGAAAAACTGTTTTTT.

This clonotype was detected only a few times. The gene calls are TRBV7-9 and TRBJ1-2, with D unresolved. V was pared by 2 bases and J by 6 bases, with 4 bases between. This CDR3 contains 11 residues. Germline CDR1 and CDR2: SEHNR and FQNEAQ (reference sequence). The chain's CDR3 is CASSLSDGYTF. The CDR3 DNA reads TGTGCCAGCAGCTTAAGCGATGGCTACACCTTC.

This chain connects TRBV5-1 to TRBJ2-7; 7 positions agree with TRBD1. The CDR3 has 14 residues. V shed 0 bases and J 2 bases; nucleotides not matched to a gene: 2. Germline CDR1 SGHRS, CDR2 YFSETQ. The CDR3 spells CASSLGDSPYEQYF. CDR3 nucleotides: TGCGCCAGCAGCTTGGGGGACAGCCCCTACGAGCAGTACTTC.

This chain joins TRBV20-1 and TRBJ2-5, with 15 bases aligning to TRBD2. CDR3 length: 16 amino acids. The germline V gene has CDR1 DFQATT and CDR2 SNEGSKA (reference sequence). J lost 2 bases, V lost 5 bases, and 6 bases had no gene match. The chain's CDR3 is CSAAGLAGGAQETQYF. As DNA, the CDR3 is TGCAGTGCTGCGGGACTAGCGGGGGGAGCTCAAGAGACCCAGTACTTC.

In this sample, this clonotype turned up a few times. The chain has TRBV20-1 and TRBJ2-3; 7 positions match TRBD2. The CDR3 totals 14 residues. V shed 5 bases, J shed 5 bases, and the junction held 10 bases outside the gene matches. Germline V CDR1 and CDR2: DFQATT, SNEGSKA (reference sequence). DNA for the CDR3: TGCAGTGCTGGGGAGGGAACGCCCAAAGATACGCAGTATTTT. It translates to CSAGEGTPKDTQYF.

The chain links TRBV5-1 to TRBJ2-2; possibly TRBD1 for D (5 bases). Germline V gene data show CDR1 as SGHRS and CDR2 as YFSETQ. The V and J ends lost 4 bases and 0 bases respectively, with 16 bases between them. The CDR3 length is 17 residues. CDR3 region: CASSKGHRDPNTGELFF. For the CDR3, the DNA is TGCGCCAGCAGCAAGGGGCACAGAGATCCGAACACCGGGGAGCTGTTTTTT.

The sample holds a few counts of this clonotype. The rearrangement joins TRBV21-1 to TRBJ2-5; the DNA was not compared with TRBD1, the D call given in the table. TRBV21-1 is labeled a pseudogene. The CDR3 runs to 14 residues. The CDR3 DNA follows: TGTGCCAGCAGCAAAAGGGCGGACGGAGAGACCCAGTACTTC. This sequence encodes CASSKRADGETQYF.

This clonotype was seen a few times. This chain uses TRBV7-2 with TRBJ2-3, with a weak D call TRBD2 (6 bases). CDR1 and CDR2 from the germline V gene are SGHTA and FQGNSA. The CDR3 is 15 amino acids. Between the trimmed V and J ends, which lost 5 bases and 5 bases, there was a span of 17 bases. CDR3 bases: TGTGCCAGCAGCAGGGGACTCTCCCGCGGAGATACGCAGTATTTT. Its protein product is CASSRGLSRGDTQYF. Filled out from reference TRBV7-2 and TRBJ2-3, the complete variable domain reads GAGVSQSPSNKVTEKGKDVELRCDPISGHTALYWYRQSLGQGLEFLIYFQGNSAPDKSGLPSDRFSAERTGGSVSTLTIQRTQQEDSAVYLCASSRGLSRGDTQYFGPGTRLTVL.